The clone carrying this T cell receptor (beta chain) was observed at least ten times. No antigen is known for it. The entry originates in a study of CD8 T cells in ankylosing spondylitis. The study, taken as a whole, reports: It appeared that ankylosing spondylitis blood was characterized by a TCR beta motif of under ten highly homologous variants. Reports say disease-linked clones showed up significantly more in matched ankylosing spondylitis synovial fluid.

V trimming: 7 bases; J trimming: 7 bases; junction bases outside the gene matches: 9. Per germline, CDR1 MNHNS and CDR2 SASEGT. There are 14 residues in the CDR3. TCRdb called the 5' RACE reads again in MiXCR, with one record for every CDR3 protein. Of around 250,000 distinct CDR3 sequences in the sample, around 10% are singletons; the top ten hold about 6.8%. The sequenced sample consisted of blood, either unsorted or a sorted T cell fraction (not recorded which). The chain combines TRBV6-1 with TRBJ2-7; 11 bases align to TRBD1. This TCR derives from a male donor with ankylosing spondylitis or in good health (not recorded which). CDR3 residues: CASTPGQGAREQYF. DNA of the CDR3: TGTGCCAGCACCCCCGGACAGGGGGCGAGGGAGCAGTACTTC.